This T cell receptor beta chain is drawn from a study of somatic mutations in cytotoxic T cells in rheumatoid arthritis. Study information: Purity of nearly 100% was reached when some V beta antibody-stained T-cell populations were flow-sorted, including V beta1+ cells sequenced for TCRB. Whole-study findings and limits: The study found no significant difference in CD8+ T-cell clonality between rheumatoid arthritis patients and age-matched healthy controls. In rheumatoid arthritis patients, unlike healthy controls, CD8+ clonality rose with age. In about an eighth of the roughly 60 patients, the largest CD8+ clone exceeded 20% of CD8+ cells.

With 10 bases removed from V and 7 bases from J, the gap between germline ends came to 13 bases. This CDR3 has 11 amino acids. Germline V gene lookup returns CDR1 ENHRY and CDR2 SYGVKD. Only in-frame clones appear in the TCRdb table, and some are missing; sequencing was by immunoSEQ multiplex PCR. The sample has more than 6,000 clones, roughly 71% seen once. There are a few counts of this clone. The antigen is unknown. The TCR comes from a man aged 35-49 years in good health. Sequencing was carried out using CD8+ T cells sorted from blood. The chain recombines TRBV10-3 with TRBJ1-2; D remains unclear. The CDR3 sequence: CATGEGFGYTF. CDR3 bases: TGTGCCACTGGGGAGGGTTTTGGCTACACCTTC.